Here is one T cell receptor beta chain with its context. Its antigen is still unknown. This specimen belongs to a study of T cell repertoires in cytomegalovirus infection. Looking at the study overall: Matching HLA type, along with CMV infection, was indicated by public TCR beta signatures. Overall study results and limits: CMV-specific HLA-C-restricted TCR beta clonotypes dominated the ex vivo response.

TCRdb reprocessed the reads with MiXCR, giving one entry per CDR3 protein. This table has 450,000 to 600,000 distinct CDR3 sequences, roughly a third appearing once. The junction had 7 bases not matched to a gene; V was cut back by 3 bases and J by 2 bases. Germline-derived CDR1 and CDR2 are SGHVS and FQNEAQ. CDR3 length equals 16 residues. The source of this sequence is a human donor in good health (CMV status not recorded). Some clones in this sample may be carry-over from other donors' samples. The sequenced sample was cultured PBMCs, obtained from culture after CMV antigen stimulation. The J gene is TRBJ2-3, the V gene TRBV7-8, with 8 bases identical to TRBD2. The DNA of the CDR3 is TGTGCCAGCAGCTTTCCAAGCGGGAGCCTCACAGATACGCAGTATTTT. It specifies CASSFPSGSLTDTQYF.